A single sample is the source of the 22 T cell receptor beta chains below, sequenced in a study of cytomegalovirus exposure and HLA in healthy donors. Use of 60 Vbeta and 13 Jbeta primers characterized the PCR. The assay was immunoSEQ multiplex PCR, and TCRdb's table has in-frame clones only and misses some. The table includes under 200,000 clones, roughly 85% detected once. The sample was PBMCs. Receptors were obtained from a man aged 18 to 29 in good health and CMV-seropositive.

This rearrangement joins TRBV7-8 to TRBJ1-1; D not resolved. The CDR3 has 14 residues. V was pared by 5 bases and J by 1 base, with 11 bases between. Germline CDR1 reads SGHVS; CDR2 reads FQNEAQ. The chain's CDR3 is CASSLFTTNTEAFF. The CDR3 nucleotides are TGTGCCAGCAGCCTATTTACCACGAACACTGAAGCTTTCTTT.

This chain joins TRBV7-9 and TRBJ2-5; TRBD2 might be the D (6 bases). V lost 3 bases to trimming and J lost 5 bases, with 19 bases between them. Germline V CDR1 and CDR2: SEHNR, FQNEAQ (reference sequence). This CDR3 has 16 residues. The CDR3 region is CASSFMALALRETQYF. In nucleotides, the CDR3 is TGTGCCAGCAGCTTTATGGCGCTAGCGCTTCGGGAGACCCAGTACTTC. The full variable domain, completed using reference TRBV7-9 and TRBJ2-5, is DTGVSQNPRHKITKRGQNVTFRCDPISEHNRLYWYRQTLGQGPEFLTYFQNEAQLEKSRLLSDRFSAERPKGSFSTLEIQRTEQGDSAMYLCASSFMALALRETQYFGPGTRLLVL.

Notes on this clone: Other nucleotide sequences from this sample produce the same CDR3. The chain carries TRBV18 and TRBJ1-3, with TRBD1 matching over 8 bases. V gave up 3 bases and J gave up 4 bases; unmatched junction bases: 2. The CDR3 is made up of 14 amino acids. The germline CDR1 and CDR2 sequences are KGHSH and LQKENI. In DNA form, the CDR3 reads TGTGCCAGCTCACCGGACAGGGCCGGAAACACCATATATTTT. Its translation: CASSPDRAGNTIYF.

The V and J genes are TRBV7-9 and TRBJ1-1, with 7 positions matching TRBD1. Trimming cost V 7 bases and J 1 base; bases outside gene matches: 9. The CDR3 loop spans 15 amino acids. Germline CDR1 and CDR2: SEHNR and FQNEAQ (reference sequence). CDR3 sequence: CASTPEGAGNTEAFF. The CDR3 nucleotides read TGTGCCAGCACGCCAGAGGGGGCGGGGAACACTGAAGCTTTCTTT.

The rearrangement links TRBV4-3 to TRBJ1-1; possibly TRBD1 for D (5 bases). The CDR3 is 14 amino acids. The germline V gene encodes CDR1 LGHNA and CDR2 YSLEER. V gave up 1 base and J gave up 5 bases, with 11 bases separating them. CDR3 region: CASSQVQGSTEAFF. The CDR3 nucleotides are TGCGCCAGCAGCCAAGTGCAGGGTAGTACTGAAGCTTTCTTT.

V and J are TRBV2 and TRBJ2-1; TRBD1 matches 7 bases. Trimming removed 5 bases from V and 9 bases from J; junction bases left unmatched: 4. This CDR3 has 12 residues. Germline lookup yields CDR1 SNHLY and CDR2 FYNNEI. The CDR3 reads CASSSTGFEQFF. CDR3 bases: TGTGCCAGCAGTTCGACAGGGTTTGAGCAGTTCTTC.

The chain recombines TRBV29-1 with TRBJ2-1; 15 bases line up with TRBD2. This CDR3 is built from 19 residues. The germline V gene has CDR1 SQVTM and CDR2 ANQGSEA. V lost 3 bases to trimming and J lost 2 bases; unmatched junction nucleotides: 11. The DNA of the CDR3 is TGCAGCGTTGATTCGGGACTAGCGGGGGGACTTGGCACCTACAATGAGCAGTTCTTC. It encodes CSVDSGLAGGLGTYNEQFF.

The count of this clone is one. The rearrangement links TRBV9 to TRBJ2-1; possible D gene TRBD2, 6 bases. Trimming removed 4 bases from V and 8 bases from J, with 13 bases in between. The CDR3 is made up of 13 amino acids. In germline, CDR1 is SGDLS, CDR2 YYNGEE. The CDR3 coding sequence is TGTGCCAGCAGCACTGGACTATTAGATGAGCAGTTCTTC. This sequence encodes CASSTGLLDEQFF.

With regard to this clone: This sample also contains other DNA sequences that code for the same CDR3. The chain employs TRBV5-4 and TRBJ2-1; TRBD2 might be the D (5 bases). The CDR3 consists of 13 residues. The V gene lost 4 bases and the J gene lost 10 bases, with 15 bases spanning the gap. From germline, CDR1 is SGHNT and CDR2 YYREEE (reference sequence). In DNA, the CDR3 is TGTGCCAGCAGCGCCACGGAAGGACTCGAGCAGTTCTTC. Translated: CASSATEGLEQFF.

V usage is TRBV7-9 and J usage is TRBJ1-2, with 7 bases aligning to TRBD1. This CDR3 is built from 13 residues. V lost 4 bases to trimming and J lost 13 bases; unmatched junction nucleotides: 12. Germline CDR1 is SEHNR and CDR2 is FQNEAQ (reference sequence). CDR3 protein: CASSSGGGPWVTF. The CDR3 nucleotides read TGTGCCAGCAGCTCTGGAGGGGGCCCTTGGGTCACCTTC.

This chain uses TRBV23-1 with TRBJ2-3, with 9 bases aligning to TRBD1. Being an ORF, TRBV23-1 has a function that is uncertain. This CDR3 comprises 17 residues. With V trimmed by 8 bases and J by 1 base, 13 bases remained unmatched. Here the CDR3 DNA reads TGCGCCAGCGGCCGGGACAGGGCTGGGGGGGGCACAGATACGCAGTATTTT. Translation gives CASGRDRAGGGTDTQYF.

The chain is built from TRBV27 and TRBJ2-1; 9 nucleotides match TRBD2. The CDR3 covers 16 residues. V lost 3 bases and J lost 4; bases outside the gene matches: 7. CDR1 and CDR2 from the germline V gene are MNHEY and SMNVEV (reference sequence). This CDR3 is CASSLASGVGYNEQFF. In DNA form, the CDR3 reads TGTGCCAGCAGTTTGGCTAGCGGGGTGGGTTACAATGAGCAGTTCTTC.

The genes are TRBV19 and TRBJ1-5; tentatively, D is TRBD1 (6 bases). Germline CDR1 is LNHDA and CDR2 is SQIVND (reference sequence). The CDR3 has 14 residues. The V end lost 8 bases, the J end lost 4 bases, and 15 bases lay between the germline ends. CDR3 loop: CASWTGDTNQPQHF. In DNA, the CDR3 is TGTGCCAGTTGGACCGGGGACACAAATCAGCCCCAGCATTTT.

This clone turned up a few times. The chain couples TRBV5-6 to TRBJ1-2; TRBD1 aligns across 7 bases. The CDR3 is 14 residues long. After removal of 4 bases from V and 3 bases from J, the junction contained 6 bases not matched to a gene. Germline V gives CDR1 SGHDT, CDR2 YYEEEE. The CDR3, as DNA: TGTGCCAGCAGCCTAAGAGGGGGCCACTATGGCTACACCTTC. It encodes CASSLRGGHYGYTF.

The CDR3 is CASRTRSGDGYTF. The CDR3 DNA is TGTGCCAGCCGGACTAGATCGGGCGATGGCTACACCTTC. The rearrangement joins TRBV7-2 to TRBJ1-2; D gene ambiguous. The germline gives CDR1 SGHTA, CDR2 FQGNSA. This CDR3 comprises 13 residues. Trimming cost V 8 bases and J 6 bases, with 16 bases left between them.

Concerning this clone: Other DNA sequences in the same sample also yield this CDR3. The chain is built from TRBV18 and TRBJ2-1, with 9 bases fitting TRBD2. V was pared by 1 base and J by 4 bases, with 2 bases of the junction left unmatched. Germline loops: CDR1 KGHSH, CDR2 LQKENI. This CDR3 has 15 residues. Here the CDR3 reads CASSPLAGAYNEQFF. For the CDR3, the DNA is TGTGCCAGCTCACCACTAGCGGGGGCATACAATGAGCAGTTCTTC.

The J gene is TRBJ1-5, the V gene TRBV7-8; no firm D call. V was shortened by 5 bases and J by 4 bases, with 9 bases between the two germline ends. This CDR3 has 13 residues. The V gene's germline CDR1 is SGHVS and CDR2 FQNEAQ. This CDR3 is CASSREINQPQHF. The CDR3 nucleotides are TGTGCCAGCAGCAGGGAGATTAATCAGCCCCAGCATTTT.

The chain links TRBV6-1 to TRBJ2-7, with 8 nucleotides matching TRBD1. Per the germline V gene, CDR1 is MNHNS and CDR2 is SASEGT. J gave up 6 bases and V 4 bases, and 2 bases lay outside the gene matches. The CDR3 is made up of 12 amino acids. In DNA form, the CDR3 reads TGTGCCAGCAGTGCGACAGGGGTCGAGCAGTACTTC. Translating gives CASSATGVEQYF.

The chain uses TRBV9 and TRBJ2-7, with 10 bases aligning to TRBD2. Germline values: CDR1 SGDLS, CDR2 YYNGEE. Germline trimming cut 0 bases from V and 5 bases from J; bases unmatched to any gene: 11. The CDR3 consists of 17 residues. The DNA for the CDR3 is TGTGCCAGCAGCGTAGGGCCTAGCGGGGGTATACAGGACGAGCAGTACTTC. It translates to CASSVGPSGGIQDEQYF.

The J gene is TRBJ2-7, the V gene TRBV18, with 7 bases identical to TRBD1. Looked up from germline, CDR1 is KGHSH and CDR2 is LQKENI. The CDR3 extends over 13 amino acids. With 4 bases clipped from V and 1 base from J, the junction kept 1 base outside the gene matches. CDR3 coding DNA: TGTGCCAGCTCACGGGGACAGTCCTACGAGCAGTACTTC. Translated: CASSRGQSYEQYF.

The V and J genes are TRBV7-9 and TRBJ2-7; 7 positions agree with TRBD2. Germline V gene data show CDR1 as SEHNR and CDR2 as FQNEAQ (reference sequence). The CDR3 length is 14 residues. After removal of 5 bases from V and 3 bases from J, the junction contained 7 bases not matched to a gene. The CDR3 nucleotides read TGTGCCAGCAGCCAGCGGGACGGATTCTACGAGCAGTACTTC. This codes for CASSQRDGFYEQYF.

The chain uses TRBV19 and TRBJ2-1; TRBD1 matches at 8 bases. CDR3 length: 14 amino acids. With V trimmed by 6 bases and J by 8 bases, 9 bases remained unmatched. Germline assignment: CDR1 LNHDA and CDR2 SQIVND (reference sequence). CDR3 bases: TGTGCCAGTAGGCTGGGACAGGCTTACGATGAGCAGTTCTTC. Amino acids: CASRLGQAYDEQFF.